This T cell receptor (beta chain) was sequenced during a study of PD-1 blockade in classical Hodgkin lymphoma. Relapses following autologous stem cell transplantation were seen in all patients, with brentuximab vedotin exposure varying. Measured with immunoSEQ multiplex PCR; TCRdb has only the in-frame clones, and not every one. This sample has over 7,000 clones, with 60% to 85% found just once. The CDR3 length is 13 residues. The ends lost 6 bases at V and 5 bases at J; junction bases unmatched: 6. Germline V gene data show CDR1 as MDHEN and CDR2 as SYDVKM. The TCR originated in a human donor with classical Hodgkin lymphoma. The input for sequencing was peripheral blood mononuclear cells (PBMCs), taken before the second cycle of nivolumab. The chain uses TRBV28 and TRBJ1-2, with 7 bases lining up with TRBD1. The CDR3 coding sequence is TGTGCCAGCAGAAGGGGCAGGGGGTATGGCTACACCTTC. This encodes CASRRGRGYGYTF.